This T cell receptor beta chain was captured in a study of blood T cell repertoires in COVID-19. About the research overall: Samples came from the United States, Italy and Spain, spanning acute and convalescent COVID-19. Sample material is recorded as cDNA or gDNA derived from T cells, B-cell-depleted T cells, or PBMCs.

This CDR3 is built from 13 residues. Germline trimming cut 3 bases from V and 5 bases from J; bases unmatched to any gene: 3. Per germline, CDR1 SEHNR and CDR2 FQNEAQ (reference sequence). The protocol was immunoSEQ multiplex PCR, while the TCRdb copy is restricted to in-frame clones and leaves out a portion. The repertoire includes 150,000 to 200,000 clones, over 85% of them detected once, and around 4.6% sits in the top ten. The TCR was taken from a woman aged 45-60 years with acute or convalescent COVID-19. The sequenced sample consisted of peripheral blood. J is TRBJ2-5 and V is TRBV7-9, with TRBD2 identical over 7 bases. CDR3 in amino acids: CASSFREVETQYF. CDR3 nucleotides: TGTGCCAGCAGCTTCCGGGAGGTGGAGACCCAGTACTTC.